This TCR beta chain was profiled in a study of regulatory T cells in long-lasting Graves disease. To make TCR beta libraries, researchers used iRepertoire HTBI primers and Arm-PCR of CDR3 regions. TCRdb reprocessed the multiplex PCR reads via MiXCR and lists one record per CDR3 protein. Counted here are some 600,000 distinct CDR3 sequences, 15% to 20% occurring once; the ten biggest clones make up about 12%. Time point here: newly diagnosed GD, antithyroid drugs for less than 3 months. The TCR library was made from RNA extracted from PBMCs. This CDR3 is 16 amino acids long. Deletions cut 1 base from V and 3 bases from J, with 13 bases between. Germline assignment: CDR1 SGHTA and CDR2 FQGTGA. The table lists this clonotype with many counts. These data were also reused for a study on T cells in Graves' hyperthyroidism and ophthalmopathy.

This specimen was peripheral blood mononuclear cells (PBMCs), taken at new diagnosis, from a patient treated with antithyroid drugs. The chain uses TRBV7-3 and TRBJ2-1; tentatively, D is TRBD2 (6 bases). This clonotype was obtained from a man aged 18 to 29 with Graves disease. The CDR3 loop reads CASSLMAGSDYNEQFF. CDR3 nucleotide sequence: TGTGCCAGCAGCTTAATGGCGGGGAGTGACTACAATGAGCAGTTCTTC.